The rows below give T cell receptor beta chains drawn from one sample of a study of CXCR3-negative and CXCR3-positive naive CD8 T cells. For each CDR3 protein, TCRdb gives one entry from its re-call of the 5' RACE reads, without DNA. The sample data list over 95,000 distinct CDR3 sequences. Sequencing used naive CXCR3+ CD8+ T cells from blood. The receptor source for this set is a human donor in good health. Some clones in this sample may be carry-over from other donors' samples. The CDR3 runs from the conserved cysteine through the conserved F or W.

j_gene | v_gene | CDR3aa
TRBJ2-4 | TRBV7-9 | CASSPELRGNIQYF
TRBJ2-2 | TRBV5-1 | CASSMYTGELFF
TRBJ1-2 | TRBV29-1 | CSVEPVRPGYGYTF
TRBJ1-5 | TRBV5-7 | CASSPPPASNQPQHF
TRBJ2-3 | TRBV2 | CASSGEGSTSTDTQYF
TRBJ2-7 | TRBV4-2 | CASSQDASYEQYF
TRBJ2-7 | TRBV5-6 | CASSLASNPYEQYF
TRBJ2-7 | TRBV27 | CASSRLGGEQYF
TRBJ2-2 | TRBV7-9 | CASRDQLSAGELFF
TRBJ2-7 | TRBV20-1 | CSATLAGESYEQYF
TRBJ1-3 | TRBV2 | CASNFLWGSGNTIYF
TRBJ1-1 | TRBV3-1 | CASSQGRGTEAFF
TRBJ2-1 | TRBV7-3 | CASSLMVRGHYNEQFF
TRBJ2-2 | TRBV5-1 | CASSFLLAGTGELFF
TRBJ2-7 | TRBV20-1 | CSARDRSSGYEQYF
TRBJ2-1 | TRBV4-1 | CASSPSPRAGVVNEQFF
TRBJ1-1 | TRBV5-1 | CASSLVPNTEAFF
TRBJ2-2 | TRBV7-3 | CASSLTRGGLRTGELFF
TRBJ2-3 | TRBV27 | CASLIGDTQYF
TRBJ2-5 | TRBV28 | CASSITGTGDGQTQYF
TRBJ2-5 | TRBV7-3 | CASSPGQGEAQYF
TRBJ2-2 | TRBV28 | CASTLTGTGELFF
TRBJ2-5 | TRBV7-9 | CASSPPRGYGQETQYF
TRBJ2-7 | TRBV7-9 | CASTPPGQPYEQYF
TRBJ2-5 | TRBV5-6 | CASSVDRVGETQYF
TRBJ2-7 | TRBV29-1 | CSVETGTSYEQYF
TRBJ2-7 | TRBV14 | CASSQEETSGRAFEHEQYF
TRBJ2-1 | TRBV10-3 | CAIRPPGRENEQFF
TRBJ1-2 | TRBV9 | CASKRAGYGYTF
TRBJ1-5 | TRBV7-9 | CASSLRVGQPQHF
TRBJ2-1 | TRBV5-1 | CASSLDPGIVNEQFF
TRBJ2-5 | TRBV6-6 | CASSYSHTASLAGGPETQYF
TRBJ1-5 | TRBV6-2/TRBV6-3 | CASSYSTGQGFGQPQHF
TRBJ2-1 | TRBV10-3 | CAISGGRLVLNEQFF
TRBJ1-1 | TRBV5-1 | CASSLAMRQGGVTEAFF